These 11 T cell receptor beta chains were all obtained from the same sample, sequenced in a study of CD8 T cells in ankylosing spondylitis. General study findings and limits: The study identified a TCR beta motif of under ten highly homologous variants that appeared characteristic of ankylosing spondylitis blood.

A single record per CDR3 protein comes from TCRdb applying MiXCR to the 5' RACE reads. The sample contains 750,000 to 850,000 distinct CDR3 sequences, about an eighth of which appear only once. Antigens of these TCRs are unknown. What was sequenced was blood, either unsorted or a sorted T cell fraction (not recorded which). These receptors all stem from a male donor with ankylosing spondylitis.

This clonotype was seen at least ten times. The rearrangement joins TRBV5-1 to TRBJ2-1; D call uncertain. Germline V CDR1 and CDR2: SGHRS, YFSETQ. The CDR3 has 14 residues. Deletions cut 0 bases from V and 3 bases from J, with 7 bases between. CDR3 amino acids: CASSLGGIYNEQFF. CDR3 sequence (DNA): TGCGCCAGCAGCTTGGGTGGTATCTACAATGAGCAGTTCTTC.

This clonotype was picked up many times. V usage is TRBV29-1 and J usage is TRBJ2-7; 9 bases fit TRBD2. Germline assignment: CDR1 SQVTM and CDR2 ANQGSEA. V lost 4 bases and J lost 3; bases outside the gene matches: 10. The length of the CDR3 is 15 residues. The CDR3 sequence: CSVALRLAEFYEQYF. DNA for the CDR3: TGCAGCGTTGCGTTGAGACTAGCGGAGTTCTACGAGCAGTACTTC.

Points on this clonotype: This may stem from a read error, because a much larger clone lies one nucleotide away. This chain connects TRBV7-6 to TRBJ1-1; D perhaps matches TRBD1 (6 bases). The length of the CDR3 is 14 residues. The V end was cut by 5 bases, the J end by 1 base, with 11 bases between. Germline V gene sequence: CDR1 SGHVS, CDR2 FNYEAQ. The CDR3 nucleotides read TGTGCCAGCAGCCAAGGGACATCGAACACTGAAGCTTTCTTT. Protein sequence: CASSQGTSNTEAFF.

This clonotype was counted between two and nine times. The chain joins TRBV2 to TRBJ2-5, with D possibly TRBD1 on 6 matching bases. Germline loops: CDR1 SNHLY, CDR2 FYNNEI. CDR3 length: 12 residues. V was cut by 8 bases and J by 1 base, with 8 bases left in between. The CDR3 spells CASRTAQETQYF. The DNA for the CDR3 is TGTGCCAGCCGGACAGCCCAAGAGACCCAGTACTTC.

This clonotype was found a few times. The V and J genes are TRBV12-3 or TRBV12-4 and TRBJ1-1; 7 positions agree with TRBD1. CDR3 size: 15 residues. Losses at the gene ends were 1 base for V and 3 bases for J; bases not matched to a gene: 5. The CDR3, as DNA: TGTGCCAGCAGTTTAGGGCAGGGGGTTGACACTGAAGCTTTCTTT. This gives the protein CASSLGQGVDTEAFF.

The table lists this clonotype with a few counts. The chain links TRBV18 to TRBJ2-5, with 9 bases fitting TRBD2. J lost 1 base, V lost 0 bases, and 3 bases had no gene match. CDR1 KGHSH and CDR2 LQKENI come from the germline V gene. The CDR3 sequence is 16 residues long. The CDR3 loop is CASSPPGSGGQETQYF. In DNA form, the CDR3 reads TGTGCCAGCTCACCACCGGGTAGCGGGGGCCAAGAGACCCAGTACTTC.

There are many counts of this clonotype. This chain links TRBV5-1 with TRBJ2-7, with D perhaps given as TRBD1 or TRBD2 (5 bases each). The CDR3 is 13 residues long. V lost 2 bases to trimming and J lost 5 bases, with 11 bases between them. CDR1 SGHRS and CDR2 YFSETQ come from the germline V gene. The CDR3 spells CASSFGALDEQYF. The CDR3 bases are TGCGCCAGCAGCTTCGGGGCCCTCGACGAGCAGTACTTC. The variable domain in full, completed from reference TRBV5-1 and TRBJ2-7, reads KAGVTQTPRYLIKTRGQQVTLSCSPISGHRSVSWYQQTPGQGLQFLFEYFSETQRNKGNFPGRFSGRQFSNSRSEMNVSTLELGDSALYLCASSFGALDEQYFGPGTRLTVT.

The CDR3 region has the DNA TGTGCCAGCTCACACTACAGGGACGACTATGGCTACACCTTC. It is translated as CASSHYRDDYGYTF. This rearrangement joins TRBV18 to TRBJ1-2; TRBD1 might be the D (6 bases). The CDR3 sequence is 14 residues long. Germline V gene lookup returns CDR1 KGHSH and CDR2 LQKENI. V lost 4 bases to trimming and J lost 3 bases, with 12 bases between them.

The V gene is TRBV11-1, the J gene TRBJ1-1, with D uncertain. Germline V lookup: CDR1 SGHAT, CDR2 FQDESV (reference sequence). Trimming took 4 bases from V and 3 from J, leaving 24 bases between them. The CDR3 has 18 amino acids. Here the CDR3 reads CASSSGWISRPRHTEAFF. CDR3 sequence (DNA): TGTGCCAGCAGCTCAGGTTGGATATCAAGGCCTCGGCACACTGAAGCTTTCTTT.

This clonotype was picked up a small number of times. The chain has TRBV11-3 and TRBJ1-2, with D tentatively TRBD1 (5 bases). This CDR3 is built from 13 residues. The ends were cut back, 6 bases at V and 6 bases at J, with 14 bases in the middle. The V gene's germline CDR1 is SGHNT and CDR2 YENEEA. CDR3 coding DNA: TGTGCCAGCAGTCACACAGGAGGGAATGGCTACACCTTC. As protein: CASSHTGGNGYTF.

The rearrangement links TRBV6-1 to TRBJ1-2; possibly TRBD1 for D (5 bases). This CDR3 has 15 residues. Trimming removed 4 bases at V and 5 bases at J, with 17 bases between. CDR1 and CDR2 from the germline V gene are MNHNS and SASEGT. The CDR3 DNA reads as TGTGCCAGCAGTGTTGACAGTGCTCTATTTTATGGCTACACCTTC. Translating gives CASSVDSALFYGYTF.